Shown below are 14 T cell receptor beta chains from a single sample sequenced in a study of blood T cell repertoires in COVID-19. The repertoire was sequenced with immunoSEQ multiplex PCR; TCRdb's copy has only in-frame clones and lacks some. The sample shows 180,000 or so clones, 75% to 90% of them seen only once. Input material: peripheral blood. The receptors derive from a man in his forties with acute or convalescent COVID-19.

The J gene is TRBJ1-1, the V gene TRBV6-5, with 7 bases fitting TRBD1. Germline loops: CDR1 MNHEY, CDR2 SVGAGI. CDR3 length equals 15 residues. Trimming at V came to 9 bases and at J to 2 bases, leaving 12 bases not matched to a gene. The CDR3: CASRVTGGGNTEAFF. CDR3 nucleotides: TGTGCCAGTCGAGTTACTGGAGGGGGCAACACTGAAGCTTTCTTT.

A single count supports this clone. The gene calls are TRBV27 and TRBJ2-7, with 10 positions matching TRBD1. CDR3 length equals 14 residues. Looked up from germline, CDR1 is MNHEY and CDR2 is SMNVEV (reference sequence). The V gene end was trimmed by 5 bases and the J gene end by 2 bases; junction bases not matched to a gene: 3. The CDR3, as DNA: TGTGCCAGCAGTGCCGGGACAGGGGCCTACGAGCAGTACTTC. Protein sequence: CASSAGTGAYEQYF.

This chain links TRBV6-2 or TRBV6-3 with TRBJ2-3, with 8 bases lining up with TRBD2. The V segment lost 1 base and the J segment 6 bases; nucleotides outside the gene matches: 12. Germline V gives CDR1 MNHEY, CDR2 SVGEGT. This CDR3 spans 17 amino acids. CDR3 nucleotide sequence: TGTGCCAGCAGTTACTGGCCCCTCCGGGGGGGCCCCGATACGCAGTATTTT. Translating it yields CASSYWPLRGGPDTQYF.

The chain is built from TRBV19 and TRBJ1-3; 7 nucleotides agree with TRBD1. J lost 10 bases, V lost 6 bases, and 12 bases had no gene match. Looked up from germline, CDR1 is LNHDA and CDR2 is SQIVND (reference sequence). CDR3 length: 14 amino acids. CDR3 nucleotides: TGTGCCAGTAGCAACAGGGGACGGACTGAGACCATATATTTT. It yields the protein CASSNRGRTETIYF.

The rearrangement uses TRBV7-9 and TRBJ2-3; D gene ambiguous. The CDR3 is 14 amino acids. Germline V lookup: CDR1 SEHNR, CDR2 FQNEAQ (reference sequence). V gave up 4 bases and J gave up 3 bases, with 11 bases separating them. The CDR3 protein is CASSSRSLTDTQYF. CDR3 DNA sequence: TGTGCCAGCAGCTCAAGGAGTCTGACAGATACGCAGTATTTT.

This clone was detected only once. V is TRBV28 and J is TRBJ2-7; 9 bases are shared with TRBD1. This CDR3 is 14 amino acids long. The germline CDR1 and CDR2 sequences are MDHEN and SYDVKM. After removal of 4 bases from V and 5 bases from J, the junction contained 6 bases not matched to a gene. The CDR3, as DNA: TGTGCCAGCAGTTCCGGGACAGGGTTCCACGAGCAGTACTTC. This gives the protein CASSSGTGFHEQYF.

The chain carries TRBV19 and TRBJ1-1; D may be TRBD1 (6 bases). V lost 3 bases and J 4 bases, leaving 15 bases between the germline ends. Germline-derived CDR1 and CDR2 are LNHDA and SQIVND (reference sequence). The CDR3 runs to 15 residues. DNA of the CDR3: TGTGCCAGTAGTATTTCTGCAGGGGTAAGCACTGAAGCTTTCTTT. Residues: CASSISAGVSTEAFF.

The rearrangement links TRBV7-2 to TRBJ1-4; 9 nucleotides align to TRBD1. With V trimmed by 6 bases and J by 6 bases, 11 bases remained unmatched. Germline V gives CDR1 SGHTA, CDR2 FQGNSA. This CDR3 region has 16 residues. The CDR3 protein is CASRPITGTGHEKLFF. Written as DNA, the CDR3 is TGTGCCAGCAGACCGATTACCGGGACAGGGCATGAAAAACTGTTTTTT. Together with reference TRBV7-2 and TRBJ1-4, the CDR3 gives the full variable domain: GAGVSQSPSNKVTEKGKDVELRCDPISGHTALYWYRQSLGQGLEFLIYFQGNSAPDKSGLPSDRFSAERTGGSVSTLTIQRTQQEDSAVYLCASRPITGTGHEKLFFGSGTQLSVL.

This clone was observed a handful of times. This chain links TRBV5-1 with TRBJ2-7; the match to TRBD1 covers 8 bases. This CDR3 spans 14 amino acids. V shed 5 bases and J 5 bases; nucleotides not matched to a gene: 9. In germline, CDR1 is SGHRS, CDR2 YFSETQ. The CDR3 DNA follows: TGCGCCAGCAGTTTTCGTTCAGGGGGCGACGAGCAGTACTTC. Translation gives CASSFRSGGDEQYF.

The chain's CDR3 is CASSPGLGRETQYF. The CDR3 DNA follows: TGTGCCAGCAGTCCGGGACTGGGGAGAGAGACCCAGTACTTC. The chain employs TRBV6-5 and TRBJ2-5; possibly TRBD2 for D (6 bases). V was shortened by 5 bases and J by 4 bases, with 14 bases between the two germline ends. The CDR3 spans 14 residues. Germline V CDR1 and CDR2: MNHEY, SVGAGI.

A single count supports this clone. This chain joins TRBV19 and TRBJ2-2, with D maybe TRBD2 (5 bases). Germline CDR1 LNHDA, CDR2 SQIVND (reference sequence). This CDR3 is built from 13 residues. V was pared by 10 bases and J by 4 bases, with 13 bases between. CDR3 nucleotide sequence: TGTGCCACCACGGAGGTGCCCACCGGGGAGCTGTTTTTT. Protein: CATTEVPTGELFF.

V is TRBV2 and J is TRBJ2-3, with D unresolved. The CDR3 is 14 residues long. V lost 1 base and J 2 bases, leaving 7 bases between the germline ends. Germline CDR1 and CDR2: SNHLY and FYNNEI. This CDR3 is CASSEVQNTDTQYF. For the CDR3, the DNA is TGTGCCAGCAGTGAAGTACAGAACACAGATACGCAGTATTTT.

This sequence joins TRBV4-2 and TRBJ1-5; D is uncertain. This CDR3 comprises 13 residues. Germline V gene data show CDR1 as LGHNA and CDR2 as YNFKEQ. V was pared by 0 bases and J by 5 bases, with 5 bases between. DNA for the CDR3: TGTGCCAGCAGCCAAGATCGAGATCAGCCCCAGCATTTT. It translates to CASSQDRDQPQHF.

For this clone: Distinct nucleotide sequences in the sample also encode this CDR3. V gene TRBV7-2 combines with J gene TRBJ1-2; D might be TRBD1 (6 bases). Germline CDR1 reads SGHTA; CDR2 reads FQGNSA. The CDR3 runs to 14 residues. Trimming removed 1 base at V and 5 bases at J, with 11 bases between. The CDR3 DNA sequence: TGTGCCAGCAGCTTAGACAGGGTAGGGTATGGCTACACCTTC. Amino acids: CASSLDRVGYGYTF. The whole variable domain, remainder taken from reference TRBV7-2 and TRBJ1-2, is GAGVSQSPSNKVTEKGKDVELRCDPISGHTALYWYRQSLGQGLEFLIYFQGNSAPDKSGLPSDRFSAERTGGSVSTLTIQRTQQEDSAVYLCASSLDRVGYGYTFGSGTRLTVV.